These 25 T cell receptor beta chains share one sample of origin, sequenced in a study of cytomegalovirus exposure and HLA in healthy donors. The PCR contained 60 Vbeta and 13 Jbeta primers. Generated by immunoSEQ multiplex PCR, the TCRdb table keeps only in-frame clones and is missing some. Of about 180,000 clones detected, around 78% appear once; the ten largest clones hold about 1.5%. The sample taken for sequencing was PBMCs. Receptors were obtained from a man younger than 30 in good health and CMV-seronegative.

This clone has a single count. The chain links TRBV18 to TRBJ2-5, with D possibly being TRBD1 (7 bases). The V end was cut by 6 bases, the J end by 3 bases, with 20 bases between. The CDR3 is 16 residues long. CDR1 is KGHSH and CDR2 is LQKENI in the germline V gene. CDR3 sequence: CASSTPAGQRKETQYF. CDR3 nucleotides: TGTGCCAGCTCCACACCGGCGGGACAGAGAAAAGAGACCCAGTACTTC. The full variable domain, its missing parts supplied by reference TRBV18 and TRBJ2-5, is NAGVMQNPRHLVRRRGQEARLRCSPMKGHSHVYWYRQLPEEGLKFMVYLQKENIIDESGMPKERFSAEFPKEGPSILRIQQVVRGDSAAYFCASSTPAGQRKETQYFGPGTRLLVL.

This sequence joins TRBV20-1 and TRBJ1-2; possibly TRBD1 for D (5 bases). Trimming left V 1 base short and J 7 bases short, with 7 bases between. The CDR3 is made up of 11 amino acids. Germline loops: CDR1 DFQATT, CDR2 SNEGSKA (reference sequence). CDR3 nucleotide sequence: TGCAGTGCTAGAGTGCAGGGTGGCTACACCTTC. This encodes CSARVQGGYTF.

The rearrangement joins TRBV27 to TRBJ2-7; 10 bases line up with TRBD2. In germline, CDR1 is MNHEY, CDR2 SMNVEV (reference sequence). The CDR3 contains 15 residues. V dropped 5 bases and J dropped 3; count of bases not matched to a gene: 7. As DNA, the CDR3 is TGTGCCAGCAGTCTGCAACTAGCGGGGATCTACGAGCAGTACTTC. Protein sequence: CASSLQLAGIYEQYF.

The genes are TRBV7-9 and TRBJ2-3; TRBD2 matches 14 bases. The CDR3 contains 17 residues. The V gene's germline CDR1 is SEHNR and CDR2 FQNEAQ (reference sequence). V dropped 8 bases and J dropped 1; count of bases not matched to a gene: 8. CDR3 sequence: CASGRTSGGWGTDTQYF. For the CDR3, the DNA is TGTGCCAGCGGCAGGACTAGCGGGGGGTGGGGCACAGATACGCAGTATTTT.

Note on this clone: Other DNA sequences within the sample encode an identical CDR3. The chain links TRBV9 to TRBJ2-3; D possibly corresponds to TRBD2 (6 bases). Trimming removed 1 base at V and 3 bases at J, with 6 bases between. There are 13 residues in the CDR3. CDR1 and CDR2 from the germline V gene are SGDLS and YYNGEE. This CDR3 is CASSVSGTDTQYF. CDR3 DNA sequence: TGTGCCAGCAGCGTAAGCGGGACAGATACGCAGTATTTT.

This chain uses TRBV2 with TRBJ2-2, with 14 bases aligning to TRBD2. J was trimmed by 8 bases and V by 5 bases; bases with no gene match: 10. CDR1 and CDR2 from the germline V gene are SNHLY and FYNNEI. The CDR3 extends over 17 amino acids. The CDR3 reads CASSSRLAGGPLGELFF. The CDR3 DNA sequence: TGTGCCAGCAGTTCTCGACTAGCGGGAGGGCCTTTGGGGGAGCTGTTTTTT.

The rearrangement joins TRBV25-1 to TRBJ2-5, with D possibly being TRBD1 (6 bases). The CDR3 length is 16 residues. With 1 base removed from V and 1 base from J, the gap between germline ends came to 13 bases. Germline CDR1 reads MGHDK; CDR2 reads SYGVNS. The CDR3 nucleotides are TGTGCCAGCAGTGAATGGGCCCCAGGGGTCCAAGAGACCCAGTACTTC. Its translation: CASSEWAPGVQETQYF.

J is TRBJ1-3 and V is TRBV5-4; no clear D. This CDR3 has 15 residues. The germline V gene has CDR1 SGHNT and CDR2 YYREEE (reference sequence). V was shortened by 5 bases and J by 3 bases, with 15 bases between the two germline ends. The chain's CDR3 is CASRTEFGGGNTIYF. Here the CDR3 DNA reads TGTGCCAGCAGGACTGAGTTTGGAGGTGGAAACACCATATATTTT.

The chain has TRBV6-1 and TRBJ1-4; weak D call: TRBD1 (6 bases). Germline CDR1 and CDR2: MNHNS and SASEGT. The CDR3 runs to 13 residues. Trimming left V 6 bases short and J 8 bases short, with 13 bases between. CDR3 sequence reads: CASRGTSQEKLFF. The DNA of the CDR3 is TGTGCCAGCAGGGGGACAAGTCAGGAAAAACTGTTTTTT.

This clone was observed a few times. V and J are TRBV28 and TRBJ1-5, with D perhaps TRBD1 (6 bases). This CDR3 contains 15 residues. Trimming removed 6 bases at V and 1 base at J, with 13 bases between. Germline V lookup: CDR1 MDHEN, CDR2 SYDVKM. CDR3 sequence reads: CASRQQGISNQPQHF. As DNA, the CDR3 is TGTGCCAGCAGACAACAGGGTATCAGCAATCAGCCCCAGCATTTT.

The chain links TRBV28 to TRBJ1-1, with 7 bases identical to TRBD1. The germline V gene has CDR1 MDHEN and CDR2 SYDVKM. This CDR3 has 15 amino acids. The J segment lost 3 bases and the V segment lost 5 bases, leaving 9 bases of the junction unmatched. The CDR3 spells CASSPLDRDYTEAFF. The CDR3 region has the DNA TGTGCCAGCAGTCCGCTAGACAGGGACTACACTGAAGCTTTCTTT.

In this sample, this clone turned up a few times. The CDR3 bases are TGTGCCAGCAAGACACAGCACTCTGGGGCCAACGTCCTGACTTTC. Its translation: CASKTQHSGANVLTF. The chain has TRBV2 and TRBJ2-6; D gene ambiguous. Germline V gene sequence: CDR1 SNHLY, CDR2 FYNNEI. The CDR3 has 15 residues. Trimming took 7 bases from V and 0 from J, leaving 10 bases between them.

The CDR3 sequence: CASSPIGQGNNEQFF. CDR3 DNA: TGTGCCAGCAGTCCGATAGGACAGGGGAACAATGAGCAGTTCTTC. The rearrangement uses TRBV28 and TRBJ2-1; 9 bases fit TRBD1. CDR3 length: 15 amino acids. Germline trimming cut 5 bases from V and 5 bases from J; bases unmatched to any gene: 7. Germline lookup yields CDR1 MDHEN and CDR2 SYDVKM. The variable domain in full, with the rest retrieved from reference TRBV28 and TRBJ2-1, is DVKVTQSSRYLVKRTGEKVFLECVQDMDHENMFWYRQDPGLGLRLIYFSYDVKMKEKGDIPEGYSVSREKKERFSLILESASTNQTSMYLCASSPIGQGNNEQFFGPGTRLTVL.

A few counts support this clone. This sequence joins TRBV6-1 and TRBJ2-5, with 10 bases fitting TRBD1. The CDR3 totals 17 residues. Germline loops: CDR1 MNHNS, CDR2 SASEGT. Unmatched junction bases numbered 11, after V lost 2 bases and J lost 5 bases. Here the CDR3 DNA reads TGTGCCAGCAGTGAACCGACAGGGGGCGTATCTGAGGAGACCCAGTACTTC. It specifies CASSEPTGGVSEETQYF.

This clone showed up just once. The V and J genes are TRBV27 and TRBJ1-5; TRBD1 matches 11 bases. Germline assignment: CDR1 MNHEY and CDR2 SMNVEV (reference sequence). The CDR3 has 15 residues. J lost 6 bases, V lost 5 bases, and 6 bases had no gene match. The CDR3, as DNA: TGTGCCAGCAGTACGGGGACAGGGGGATTTCAGCCCCAGCATTTT. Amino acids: CASSTGTGGFQPQHF.

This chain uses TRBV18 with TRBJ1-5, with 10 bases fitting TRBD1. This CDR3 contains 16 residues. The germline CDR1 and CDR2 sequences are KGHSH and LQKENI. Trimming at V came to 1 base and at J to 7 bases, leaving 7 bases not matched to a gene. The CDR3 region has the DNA TGTGCCAGCTCACCACGTCAGGGACAGGGGCAGCAGCCCCAGCATTTT. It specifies CASSPRQGQGQQPQHF.

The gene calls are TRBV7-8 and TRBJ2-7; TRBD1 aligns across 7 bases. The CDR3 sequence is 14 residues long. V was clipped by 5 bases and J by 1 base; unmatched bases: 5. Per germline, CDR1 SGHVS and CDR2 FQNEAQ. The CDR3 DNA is TGTGCCAGCAGCCGACGGGACAGTTCCTACGAGCAGTACTTC. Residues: CASSRRDSSYEQYF.

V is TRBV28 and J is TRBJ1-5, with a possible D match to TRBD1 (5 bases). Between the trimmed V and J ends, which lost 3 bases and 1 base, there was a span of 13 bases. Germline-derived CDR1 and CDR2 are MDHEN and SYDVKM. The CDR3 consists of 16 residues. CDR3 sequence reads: CASSFSGHRSNQPQHF. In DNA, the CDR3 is TGTGCCAGCAGTTTCTCCGGACACCGAAGCAATCAGCCCCAGCATTTT.

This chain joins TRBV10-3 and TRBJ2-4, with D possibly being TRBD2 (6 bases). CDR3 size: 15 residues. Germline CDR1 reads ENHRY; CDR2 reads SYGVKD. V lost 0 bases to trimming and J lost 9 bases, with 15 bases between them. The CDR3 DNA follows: TGTGCCATCAGTGAGTCTGCCGGGACTCCATCCATTCAGTACTTC. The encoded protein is CAISESAGTPSIQYF.

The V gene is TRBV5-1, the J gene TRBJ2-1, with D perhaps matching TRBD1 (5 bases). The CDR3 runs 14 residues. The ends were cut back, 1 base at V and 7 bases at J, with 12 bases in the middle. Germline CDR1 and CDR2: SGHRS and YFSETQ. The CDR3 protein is CASSLSWAGNEQFF. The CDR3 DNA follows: TGCGCCAGCAGCTTGAGCTGGGCAGGGAATGAGCAGTTCTTC.

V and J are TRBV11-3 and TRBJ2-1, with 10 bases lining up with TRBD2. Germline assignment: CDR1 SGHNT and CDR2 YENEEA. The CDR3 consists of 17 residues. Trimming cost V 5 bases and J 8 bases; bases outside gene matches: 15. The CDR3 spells CASSPRGSSGSADEQFF. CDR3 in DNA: TGTGCCAGCAGCCCCAGAGGATCTAGCGGGAGTGCCGATGAGCAGTTCTTC.

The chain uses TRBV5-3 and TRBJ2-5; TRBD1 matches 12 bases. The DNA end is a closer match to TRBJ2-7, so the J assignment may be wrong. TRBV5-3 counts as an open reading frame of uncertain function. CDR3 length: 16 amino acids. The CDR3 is CARSLVGTGGFHEQYF. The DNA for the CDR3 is TGTGCCAGAAGCTTGGTGGGGACAGGGGGCTTCCACGAGCAGTACTTC.

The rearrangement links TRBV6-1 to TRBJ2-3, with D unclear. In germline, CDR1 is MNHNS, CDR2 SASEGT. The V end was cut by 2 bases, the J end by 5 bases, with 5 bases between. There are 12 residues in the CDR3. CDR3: CASSEPGDTQYF. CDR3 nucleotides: TGTGCCAGCAGTGAACCGGGAGATACGCAGTATTTT.

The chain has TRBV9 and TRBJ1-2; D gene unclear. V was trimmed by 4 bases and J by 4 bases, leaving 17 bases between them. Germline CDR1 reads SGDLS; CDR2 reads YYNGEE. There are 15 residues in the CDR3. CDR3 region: CASSPRAQRVYGYTF. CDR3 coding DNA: TGTGCCAGCAGCCCCCGGGCCCAGCGGGTCTATGGCTACACCTTC. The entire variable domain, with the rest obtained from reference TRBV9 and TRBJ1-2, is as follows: DSGVTQTPKHLITATGQRVTLRCSPRSGDLSVYWYQQSLDQGLQFLIQYYNGEERAKGNILERFSAQQFPDLHSELNLSSLELGDSALYFCASSPRAQRVYGYTFGSGTRLTVV.

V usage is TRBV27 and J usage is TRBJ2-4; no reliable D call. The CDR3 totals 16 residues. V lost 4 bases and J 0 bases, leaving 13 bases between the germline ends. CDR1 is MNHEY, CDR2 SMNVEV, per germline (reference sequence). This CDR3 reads CASSSNFGLAKNIQYF. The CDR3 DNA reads TGTGCCAGCAGTTCCAATTTCGGGTTAGCCAAAAACATTCAGTACTTC.